Sequencing of this TCR beta chain was carried out in a study of CD8 T cells in ankylosing spondylitis. Study-level results: A motif of 7 to 9 highly homologous TCR beta variants was seen as apparently characteristic of ankylosing spondylitis blood.

Each TCR beta library was made by quantitative 5'-RACE that incorporated molecular barcodes. MiXCR was run by TCRdb on the 5' RACE reads, yielding one entry per CDR3 protein. The repertoire holds 300,000 to 350,000 distinct CDR3 sequences, with 11% as singletons. This clonotype was recorded many times. Its antigen is unknown. The sequence derives from a female donor with ankylosing spondylitis or in good health (not recorded which). Material: blood, either unsorted or a sorted T cell fraction (not recorded which).

The chain's CDR3 is CASSQDLFLEQYF. Written as DNA, the CDR3 is TGTGCCAGCAGCCAAGACCTGTTCTTGGAGCAGTACTTC. The chain has TRBV3-1 and TRBJ2-7; no clear D gene. V lost 0 bases and J 7 bases, leaving 10 bases between the germline ends. This CDR3 comprises 13 residues. Germline lookup yields CDR1 LGHDT and CDR2 YNNKEL (reference sequence).